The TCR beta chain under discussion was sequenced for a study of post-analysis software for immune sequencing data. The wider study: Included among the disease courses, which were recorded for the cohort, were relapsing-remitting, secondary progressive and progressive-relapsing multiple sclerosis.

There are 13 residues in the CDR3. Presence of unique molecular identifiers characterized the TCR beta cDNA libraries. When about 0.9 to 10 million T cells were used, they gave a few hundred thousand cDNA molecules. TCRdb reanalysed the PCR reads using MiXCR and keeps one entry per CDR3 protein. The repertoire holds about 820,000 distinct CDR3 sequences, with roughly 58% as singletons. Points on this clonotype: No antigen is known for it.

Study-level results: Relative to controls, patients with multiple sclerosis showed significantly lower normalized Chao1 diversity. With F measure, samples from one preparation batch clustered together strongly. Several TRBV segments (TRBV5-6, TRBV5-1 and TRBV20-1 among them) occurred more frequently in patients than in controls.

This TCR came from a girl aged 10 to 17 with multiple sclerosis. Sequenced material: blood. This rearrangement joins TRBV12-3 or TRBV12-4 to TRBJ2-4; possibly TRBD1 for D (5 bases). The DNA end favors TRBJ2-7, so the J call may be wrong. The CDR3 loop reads CASSDSYSYEQYF. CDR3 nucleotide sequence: TGTGCCAGCAGCGACAGCTACTCCTACGAGCAGTACTTC.